The T cell receptor (beta chain) under discussion was sequenced for a study of graft-versus-host responses after intestinal transplantation. Repertoires were generated with immunoSEQ multiplex PCR, while TCRdb's copy carries only in-frame clones and drops some. Of roughly 98,000 clones listed, 85% to 95% are singletons. Points on this clone: What it recognizes is unknown. Mismatch with germline at one junction end may stem from a read error.

This CDR3 has 16 amino acids. The germline gives CDR1 LNHNV, CDR2 YYDKDF (reference sequence). J is TRBJ1-5 and V is TRBV15, with TRBD1 as a possible D gene (6 bases). The specimen comprised unstimulated CD8+ T cells sorted from spleen or lymph node cells, sampled before transplant. The sequence derives from a human donor who was the organ donor for an intestinal transplant. CDR3 in amino acids: CAASSGQSFSNQPQHF. The CDR3, as DNA: TGTGCCGCCAGCAGTGGACAGTCATTTAGCAATCAGCCCCAGCATTTT.